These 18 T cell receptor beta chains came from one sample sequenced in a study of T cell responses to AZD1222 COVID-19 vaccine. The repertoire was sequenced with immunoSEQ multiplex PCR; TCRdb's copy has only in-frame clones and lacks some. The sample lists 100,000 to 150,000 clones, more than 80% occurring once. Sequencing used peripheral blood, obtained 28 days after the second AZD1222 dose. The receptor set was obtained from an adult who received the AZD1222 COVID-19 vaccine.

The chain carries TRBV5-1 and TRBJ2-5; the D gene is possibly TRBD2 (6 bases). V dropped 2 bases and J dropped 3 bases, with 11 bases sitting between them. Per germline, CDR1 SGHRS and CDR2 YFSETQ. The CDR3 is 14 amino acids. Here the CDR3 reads CASSFASVEETQYF. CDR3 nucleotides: TGCGCCAGCAGCTTTGCTAGCGTAGAAGAGACCCAGTACTTC.

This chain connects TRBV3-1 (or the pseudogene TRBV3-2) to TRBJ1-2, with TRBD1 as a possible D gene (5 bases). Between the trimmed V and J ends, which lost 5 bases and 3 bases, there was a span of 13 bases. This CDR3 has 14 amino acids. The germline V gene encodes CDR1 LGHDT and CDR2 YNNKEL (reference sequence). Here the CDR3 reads CASSDRGVDYGYTF. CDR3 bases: TGTGCCAGCAGCGACCGGGGGGTGGACTATGGCTACACCTTC.

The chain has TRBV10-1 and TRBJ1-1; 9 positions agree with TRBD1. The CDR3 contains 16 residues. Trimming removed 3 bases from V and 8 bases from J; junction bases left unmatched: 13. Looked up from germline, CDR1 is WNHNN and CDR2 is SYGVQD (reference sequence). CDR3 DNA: TGCGCCAGCAGTGACTACGCTGGGACAGGGAAAACCGAAGCTTTCTTT. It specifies CASSDYAGTGKTEAFF.

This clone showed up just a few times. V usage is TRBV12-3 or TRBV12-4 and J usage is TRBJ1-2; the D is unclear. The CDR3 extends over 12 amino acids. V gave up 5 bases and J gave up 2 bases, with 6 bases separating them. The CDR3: CASSRQNYGYTF. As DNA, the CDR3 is TGTGCCAGCAGTCGGCAGAACTATGGCTACACCTTC.

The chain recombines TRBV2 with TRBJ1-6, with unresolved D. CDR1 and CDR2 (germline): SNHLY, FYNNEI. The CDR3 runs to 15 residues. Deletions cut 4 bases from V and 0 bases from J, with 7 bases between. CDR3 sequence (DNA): TGTGCCAGCAGTGGGGCCGACTCCTATAATTCACCCCTCCACTTT. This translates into CASSGADSYNSPLHF.

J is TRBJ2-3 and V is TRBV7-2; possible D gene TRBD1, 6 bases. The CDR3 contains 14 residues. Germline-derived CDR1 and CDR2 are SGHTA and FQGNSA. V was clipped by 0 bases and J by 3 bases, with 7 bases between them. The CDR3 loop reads CASSLAGATDTQYF. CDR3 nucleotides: TGTGCCAGCAGCTTAGCGGGGGCAACAGATACGCAGTATTTT.

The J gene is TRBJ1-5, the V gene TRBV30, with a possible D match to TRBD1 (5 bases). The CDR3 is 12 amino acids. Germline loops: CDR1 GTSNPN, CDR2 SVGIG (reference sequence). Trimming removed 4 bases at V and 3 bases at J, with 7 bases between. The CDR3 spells CAWTRANQPQHF. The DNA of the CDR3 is TGTGCCTGGACCAGGGCCAATCAGCCCCAGCATTTT.

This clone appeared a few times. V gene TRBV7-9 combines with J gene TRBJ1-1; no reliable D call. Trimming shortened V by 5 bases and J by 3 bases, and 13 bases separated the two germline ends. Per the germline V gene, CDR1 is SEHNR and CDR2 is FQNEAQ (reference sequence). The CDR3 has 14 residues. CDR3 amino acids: CASSPPVLDTEAFF. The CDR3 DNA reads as TGTGCCAGCAGCCCCCCCGTCTTGGACACTGAAGCTTTCTTT. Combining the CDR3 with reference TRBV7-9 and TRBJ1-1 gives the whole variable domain DTGVSQNPRHKITKRGQNVTFRCDPISEHNRLYWYRQTLGQGPEFLTYFQNEAQLEKSRLLSDRFSAERPKGSFSTLEIQRTEQGDSAMYLCASSPPVLDTEAFFGQGTRLTVV.

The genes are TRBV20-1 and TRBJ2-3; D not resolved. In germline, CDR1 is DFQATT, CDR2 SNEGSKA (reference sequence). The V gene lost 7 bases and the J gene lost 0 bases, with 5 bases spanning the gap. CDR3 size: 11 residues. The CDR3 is CSVASTDTQYF. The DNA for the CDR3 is TGCAGTGTAGCTAGCACAGATACGCAGTATTTT.

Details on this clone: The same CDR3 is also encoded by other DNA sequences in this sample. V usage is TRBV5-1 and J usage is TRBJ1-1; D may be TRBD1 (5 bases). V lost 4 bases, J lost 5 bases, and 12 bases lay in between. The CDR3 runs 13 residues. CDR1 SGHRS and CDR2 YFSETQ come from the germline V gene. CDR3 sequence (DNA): TGCGCCAGCAGCCCTGGGACCGGGACTGAAGCTTTCTTT. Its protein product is CASSPGTGTEAFF.

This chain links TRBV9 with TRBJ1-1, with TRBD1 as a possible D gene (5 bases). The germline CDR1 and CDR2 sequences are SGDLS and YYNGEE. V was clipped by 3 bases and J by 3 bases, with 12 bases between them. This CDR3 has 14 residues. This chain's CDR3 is CASSGDAWDTEAFF. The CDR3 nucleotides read TGTGCCAGCAGCGGGGACGCCTGGGACACTGAAGCTTTCTTT.

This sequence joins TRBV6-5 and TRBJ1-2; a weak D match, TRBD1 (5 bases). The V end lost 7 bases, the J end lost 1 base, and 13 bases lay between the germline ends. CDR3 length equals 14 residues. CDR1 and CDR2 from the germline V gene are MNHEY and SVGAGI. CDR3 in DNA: TGTGCCAGCACCAGACTCGACAGTAACTATGGCTACACCTTC. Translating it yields CASTRLDSNYGYTF.

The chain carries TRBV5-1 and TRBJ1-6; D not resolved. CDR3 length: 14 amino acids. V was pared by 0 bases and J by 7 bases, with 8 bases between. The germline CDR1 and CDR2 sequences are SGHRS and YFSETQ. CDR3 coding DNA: TGCGCCAGCAGCTTGGAGGGAAACAATTCACCCCTCCACTTT. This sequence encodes CASSLEGNNSPLHF.

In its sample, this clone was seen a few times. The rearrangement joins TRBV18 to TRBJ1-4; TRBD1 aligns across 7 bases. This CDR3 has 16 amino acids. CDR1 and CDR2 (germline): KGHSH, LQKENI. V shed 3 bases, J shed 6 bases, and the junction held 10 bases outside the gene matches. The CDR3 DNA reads TGTGCCAGCTCACCGCTCTGGGGGACAGAGTATGAAAAACTGTTTTTT. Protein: CASSPLWGTEYEKLFF.

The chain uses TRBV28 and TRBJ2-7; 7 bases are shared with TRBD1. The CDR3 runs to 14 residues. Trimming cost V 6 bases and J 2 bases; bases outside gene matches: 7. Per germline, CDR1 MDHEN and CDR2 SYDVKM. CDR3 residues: CASSPGQDPYEQYF. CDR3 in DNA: TGTGCCAGCAGCCCTGGACAGGACCCCTACGAGCAGTACTTC.

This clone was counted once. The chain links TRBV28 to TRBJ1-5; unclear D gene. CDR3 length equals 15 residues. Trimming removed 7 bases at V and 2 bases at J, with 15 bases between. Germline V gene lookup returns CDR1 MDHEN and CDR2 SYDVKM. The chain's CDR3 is CASTPQGSGNQPQHF. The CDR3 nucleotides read TGTGCCAGCACCCCCCAAGGGTCGGGCAATCAGCCCCAGCATTTT.

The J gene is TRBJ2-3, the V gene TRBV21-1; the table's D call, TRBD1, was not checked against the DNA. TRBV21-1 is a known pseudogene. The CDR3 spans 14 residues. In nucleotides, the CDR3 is TGTGCCAGCACCCTGACAGGGAGCACAGATACGCAGTATTTT. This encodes CASTLTGSTDTQYF.

The CDR3 sequence: CASSQLSRGYANEQFF. The CDR3 DNA follows: TGCGCCAGCAGCCAACTATCCCGGGGGTATGCCAATGAGCAGTTCTTC. The chain carries TRBV4-3 and TRBJ2-1; D possibly corresponds to TRBD2 (6 bases). The V end was cut by 2 bases, the J end by 6 bases, with 17 bases between. Germline V gives CDR1 LGHNA, CDR2 YSLEER. The CDR3 has 16 residues.